This T cell receptor (beta chain) was observed in a study of blood T cell repertoires in COVID-19. Turning to the study itself: Sources were T cells, B-cell-depleted T cells, or PBMCs; the material itself was cDNA or gDNA.

This clone was counted a single time. Clones were sequenced by immunoSEQ multiplex PCR, and TCRdb holds only the in-frame ones, with some missing. The sample lists fewer than 200,000 clones, 70% to 90% occurring once. Germline CDR1 and CDR2: SGHRS and YFSETQ. Trimming removed 1 base at V and 3 bases at J, with 7 bases between. This CDR3 is 13 amino acids long. The sample taken for sequencing was peripheral blood. This sequence originates from a man in his fifties or sixties who had recovered from COVID-19. The rearrangement links TRBV5-1 to TRBJ2-5; possible D gene TRBD1, 5 bases. The CDR3, as DNA: TGCGCCAGCAGCTTGACAGGTGAAGAGACCCAGTACTTC. It translates to CASSLTGEETQYF.